Listed below are T cell receptor beta chains from one sample, sequenced in a study of OX40 agonist ivuxolimab in advanced cancers. The protocol was immunoSEQ multiplex PCR, while the TCRdb copy is restricted to in-frame clones and leaves out a portion. The table shows tens of thousands of clones, with approximately 81% occurring only once. The sequenced sample was CD4+ or CD8+ T cells sorted from blood, obtained in a trial of the OX40 agonist ivuxolimab. The receptors were sampled from an adult with an advanced solid tumor such as melanoma, head and neck, liver or kidney cancer. Both conserved end residues are part of each CDR3. A D gene is named only where the DNA matches it firmly. Clone size is given for some rows only: seen once, a few or many times, or a class if the clone is expanded.

J gene: TRBJ1-1; clone size: NA; V gene: TRBV7-9; D gene: NA; CDR3 DNA: TGTGCCAGCAGCTTAAGAGGGGGACCCACTGAAGCTTTCTTT; CDR3 protein: CASSLRGGPTEAFF
J gene: TRBJ2-1; clone size: NA; V gene: TRBV6-5; D gene: NA; CDR3 DNA: TGTGCCAGCAGACCTGGAGCAGTCGGTGAGCAGTTCTTC; CDR3 protein: CASRPGAVGEQFF
J gene: TRBJ2-7; clone size: NA; V gene: TRBV4-1; D gene: NA; CDR3 DNA: TGCGCCAGCAGCCAAGTGGCGGACTCCTACGAGCAGTACTTC; CDR3 protein: CASSQVADSYEQYF
J gene: TRBJ2-2; clone size: NA; V gene: TRBV4-1; D gene: NA; CDR3 DNA: TGCGCCAGCAGCCAAGAAAGGGCCGGGGAGCTGTTTTTT; CDR3 protein: CASSQERAGELFF
J gene: TRBJ2-3; clone size: NA; V gene: TRBV7-3; D gene: TRBD2; CDR3 DNA: TGTGCCAGCAGCTTACCAGCGGGGGAGTCGGCAGATACGCAGTATTTT; CDR3 protein: CASSLPAGESADTQYF
J gene: TRBJ1-1; clone size: NA; V gene: TRBV28; D gene: TRBD1; CDR3 DNA: TGTGCCAGCAGCGAGGGGACAGTCACGATGAACACTGAAGCTTTCTTT; CDR3 protein: CASSEGTVTMNTEAFF
J gene: TRBJ2-7; clone size: NA; V gene: TRBV4-1; D gene: TRBD2; CDR3 DNA: TGCGCCAGCAGCCAAGATCGGGCGGGAGGCGGAGAGCAGTACTTC; CDR3 protein: CASSQDRAGGGEQYF
J gene: TRBJ2-1; clone size: NA; V gene: TRBV27; D gene: NA; CDR3 DNA: TGTGCCAGCAGCGATAGGGTGGAGCAGTTCTTC; CDR3 protein: CASSDRVEQFF
J gene: TRBJ2-7; clone size: NA; V gene: TRBV5-6; D gene: NA; CDR3 DNA: TGTGCCAGCAGCTCTTACGACTACGAGCAGTACTTC; CDR3 protein: CASSSYDYEQYF
J gene: TRBJ1-1; clone size: NA; V gene: TRBV7-6; D gene: NA; CDR3 DNA: TGTGCCAGCAGCTTAGCGCGGGGCCTACTGAACACTGAAGCTTTCTTT; CDR3 protein: CASSLARGLLNTEAFF
J gene: TRBJ1-2; clone size: NA; V gene: TRBV4-3; D gene: NA; CDR3 DNA: TGCGCCAGCAGCCAAGACCTAGGCTTATCGGCGAATGGCTACACCTTC; CDR3 protein: CASSQDLGLSANGYTF
J gene: TRBJ1-1; clone size: NA; V gene: TRBV19; D gene: NA; CDR3 DNA: TGTGCCAGTAGGGCTCTGGAGGGTCAGAACACTGAAGCTTTCTTT; CDR3 protein: CASRALEGQNTEAFF
J gene: TRBJ1-4; clone size: NA; V gene: TRBV6-1; D gene: NA; CDR3 DNA: TGTGCCAGCAGTTCCATGCAGGCAACTAATGAAAAACTGTTTTTT; CDR3 protein: CASSSMQATNEKLFF
J gene: TRBJ2-5; clone size: NA; V gene: TRBV9; D gene: NA; CDR3 DNA: TGTGCCAGCAGCGTAGCTGGGGCTAGCTTACAAGAGACCCAGTACTTC; CDR3 protein: CASSVAGASLQETQYF
J gene: TRBJ1-4; clone size: NA; V gene: TRBV27; D gene: TRBD1; CDR3 DNA: TGTGCCAGCAGTATACAGGGGTCTAATGAAAAACTGTTTTTT; CDR3 protein: CASSIQGSNEKLFF
J gene: TRBJ2-7; clone size: NA; V gene: TRBV6-6; D gene: NA; CDR3 DNA: TGTGCCAGCAGTTACTCGATGGGGGCGTCCGAGCAGTACTTC; CDR3 protein: CASSYSMGASEQYF
J gene: TRBJ2-3; clone size: NA; V gene: TRBV11-2; D gene: NA; CDR3 DNA: TGTGCCAGCAGCACGAGCCCGGGAGGCACAGATACGCAGTATTTT; CDR3 protein: CASSTSPGGTDTQYF
J gene: TRBJ2-7; clone size: NA; V gene: TRBV4-2; D gene: NA; CDR3 DNA: TGTGCCAGCAGCCAAGAAGGGCCAGTCCCCTACGAGCAGTACTTC; CDR3 protein: CASSQEGPVPYEQYF
J gene: TRBJ1-3; clone size: once; V gene: TRBV27; D gene: TRBD1; CDR3 DNA: TGTGCCAGCAGTTTATTTGATCTGCTCGGGACAGGGGATGTGTGGGGAAACACCATATATTTT; CDR3 protein: CASSLFDLLGTGDVWGNTIYF
J gene: TRBJ2-3; clone size: NA; V gene: TRBV6-4; D gene: TRBD2; CDR3 DNA: TGTGCCAGCAGCTTTCGGGGGGGCACAGATACGCAGTATTTT; CDR3 protein: CASSFRGGTDTQYF
J gene: TRBJ1-5; clone size: NA; V gene: TRBV4-3; D gene: NA; CDR3 DNA: TGCGCCAGCAGCCAAGACAGTGATCAGCCCCAGCATTTT; CDR3 protein: CASSQDSDQPQHF
J gene: TRBJ2-7; clone size: medium-sized; V gene: TRBV5-4; D gene: NA; CDR3 DNA: TGTGCCAGCAGCTTAAGCGAGGGTGGCGAGCAGTACTTC; CDR3 protein: CASSLSEGGEQYF
J gene: TRBJ1-4; clone size: NA; V gene: TRBV6-6; D gene: TRBD1; CDR3 DNA: TGTGCCAGCAGTTACACCCGGGACAGAAATAATGAAAAACTGTTTTTT; CDR3 protein: CASSYTRDRNNEKLFF
J gene: TRBJ1-5; clone size: NA; V gene: TRBV2; D gene: NA; CDR3 DNA: TGTGCCAGCAGGGTGGGGGGTTATAGCAATCAGCCCCAGCATTTT; CDR3 protein: CASRVGGYSNQPQHF
J gene: TRBJ2-5; clone size: NA; V gene: TRBV13; D gene: TRBD2; CDR3 DNA: TGTGCCAGCATCAGAGGGAGTAGCGGGGAGACCCAGTACTTC; CDR3 protein: CASIRGSSGETQYF
J gene: TRBJ2-7; clone size: once; V gene: TRBV9; D gene: NA; CDR3 DNA: TGTGCCAGCAGCGTAGAAAAGGATAGCTACAACGAGCAGTACTTC; CDR3 protein: CASSVEKDSYNEQYF
J gene: TRBJ1-3; clone size: NA; V gene: TRBV9; D gene: NA; CDR3 DNA: TGTGCCAGCAGCGACCCGCTAAGGACTGGGAGCGCGAGGGCTGGAAACACCATATATTTT; CDR3 protein: CASSDPLRTGSARAGNTIYF
J gene: TRBJ2-7; clone size: NA; V gene: TRBV7-9; D gene: NA; CDR3 DNA: TGTGCCAGCAGCCCAAGGACCTCTCCGAGCTACGAGCAGTACTTC; CDR3 protein: CASSPRTSPSYEQYF
J gene: TRBJ2-3; clone size: NA; V gene: TRBV5-4; D gene: NA; CDR3 DNA: TGTGCCAGCAGCTTGGAAGGCGCAGACACAGATACGCAGTATTTT; CDR3 protein: CASSLEGADTDTQYF
J gene: TRBJ2-7; clone size: few; V gene: TRBV5-1; D gene: NA; CDR3 DNA: TGCGCCAGCAGCCCCCGTGATTACTACGAGCAGTACTTC; CDR3 protein: CASSPRDYYEQYF
J gene: TRBJ2-7; clone size: NA; V gene: TRBV28; D gene: NA; CDR3 DNA: TGTGCCAGCAGTTTGCAGGGACACTCCTACGAGCAGTACTTC; CDR3 protein: CASSLQGHSYEQYF
J gene: TRBJ1-2; clone size: NA; V gene: TRBV6-5; D gene: TRBD1; CDR3 DNA: TGTGCCAGCAGAGACCCCGACAGGGGGAGGGGTGGCTACACCTTC; CDR3 protein: CASRDPDRGRGGYTF
J gene: TRBJ2-5; clone size: NA; V gene: TRBV29-1; D gene: NA; CDR3 DNA: TGCAGCGCCGAGGGTAGTATGGAGACCCAGTACTTC; CDR3 protein: CSAEGSMETQYF
J gene: TRBJ2-7; clone size: once; V gene: TRBV4-1; D gene: NA; CDR3 DNA: TGCGCCAGCAGCCAGGCCGGACTGGGGAATTACGAGCAGTACTTC; CDR3 protein: CASSQAGLGNYEQYF
J gene: TRBJ2-7; clone size: NA; V gene: TRBV19; D gene: NA; CDR3 DNA: TGTGCCAGTAGCGGTGGGCATTTCGAGCAGTACTTC; CDR3 protein: CASSGGHFEQYF
J gene: TRBJ2-1; clone size: NA; V gene: TRBV25-1; D gene: TRBD1; CDR3 DNA: TGTGCCAGCAGTGAGGGGACAGGGGGGTACTACAATGAGCAGTTCTTC; CDR3 protein: CASSEGTGGYYNEQFF
J gene: TRBJ2-7; clone size: NA; V gene: TRBV30; D gene: TRBD1; CDR3 DNA: TGTGCCTGGGAGGGACAGGGAGAGGAGCAGTACTTC; CDR3 protein: CAWEGQGEEQYF
J gene: TRBJ1-2; clone size: NA; V gene: TRBV6-5; D gene: TRBD1; CDR3 DNA: TGTGCCAGCAGTCCAAGGACAGGGAACTATGGCTACACCTTC; CDR3 protein: CASSPRTGNYGYTF
J gene: TRBJ2-1; clone size: NA; V gene: TRBV6-1; D gene: NA; CDR3 DNA: TGTGCCAGCAGTCGGGGGCCCCTCTCCTACAATGAGCAGTTCTTC; CDR3 protein: CASSRGPLSYNEQFF
J gene: TRBJ1-4; clone size: NA; V gene: TRBV7-6; D gene: NA; CDR3 DNA: TGTGCCAGCAGCTTAGAGGGCTCTCGGGAGGAAAAACTGTTTTTT; CDR3 protein: CASSLEGSREEKLFF